These T cell receptor beta chains were read from a single sample in a study of neoadjuvant anti-PD-1 for oral cavity cancer. Method: immunoSEQ multiplex PCR; TCRdb's copy keeps in-frame clones and lacks some. Seen here are approximately 13,000 clones, around 74% observed once, and the top ten hold approximately 2.9%. The sequenced sample was PBMCs, obtained after nivolumab (anti-PD-1) treatment. The receptors stem from a person between 40 and 85 years old with oral cavity squamous cell carcinoma. The CDR3 runs from the conserved cysteine through the conserved F or W. D genes are given only for firm matches. Size is omitted from some rows. Given values are once, few, many or a class for expanded clones.

j_call clone_size d_call cdr3_length v_call cdr3_nt cdr3_aa
TRBJ1-4 few - 13 TRBV19 TGTGCCAGTAGTATCAATCCGGTAGAAAAACTGTTTTTT CASSINPVEKLFF
TRBJ1-2 - - 13 TRBV5-3 TGTGCCAGAAATAACAGGGCGGACTATGGCTACACCTTC CARNNRADYGYTF
TRBJ1-1 - - 12 TRBV28 TGTGCCAGCAGTTTCGACAGCCCTGAAGCTTTCTTT CASSFDSPEAFF
TRBJ2-7 - TRBD2 14 TRBV10-2 TGCGCCAGCAGTGGGGGACTAGCGGGATACGAGCAGTACTTC CASSGGLAGYEQYF
TRBJ1-3 - - 19 TRBV21-1 TGTGCCAGCAGCTCAAACTTAGGGGGGTCCAGGGGGCCAGGAAACACCATATATTTT CASSSNLGGSRGPGNTIYF
TRBJ2-1 - TRBD2 14 TRBV5-1 TGCGCCAGCACAACGCTAGCGGGGCACAATGAGCAGTTCTTC CASTTLAGHNEQFF
TRBJ1-5 - - 15 TRBV19 TGTGCCAGTAGTTCGGTGGGTTCGGCGAGTCAGCCCCAGCATTTT CASSSVGSASQPQHF
TRBJ2-3 - TRBD2 16 TRBV5-4 TGTGCCAGCAGCCCCGCAGGGCTAGCGGGATCAGATACGCAGTATTTT CASSPAGLAGSDTQYF
TRBJ1-1 - - 11 TRBV30 TGTGCCAGAAAACGGGACACTGAAGCTTTCTTT CARKRDTEAFF
TRBJ1-4 - - 14 TRBV6-1 TGTGCCAGCAGTGACGCAGGGCGTAATGAAAAACTGTTTTTT CASSDAGRNEKLFF
TRBJ1-4 once - 19 TRBV6-1 TGTGCCAGCAGTGAAGCGCTTCCAGGGTTTGCACCCACAGGAGAAAAACTGTTTTTT CASSEALPGFAPTGEKLFF
TRBJ1-2 - - 12 TRBV6-5 TGTGCCAGCACCCGGGACCGCTATGGCTACACCTTC CASTRDRYGYTF
TRBJ2-7 - - 13 TRBV30 TGTGCCTGGAACCGGGACGAGGCCTACGAGCAGTACTTC CAWNRDEAYEQYF
TRBJ1-3 few - 13 TRBV2 TGTGCCAGCAGGGGTTTATCTGGAAACACCATATATTTT CASRGLSGNTIYF
TRBJ2-6 - TRBD1 19 TRBV6-1 TGTGCCAGCAGCGAAACGACAGGGACAGGAGACTCTGGGGCCAACGTCCTGACTTTC CASSETTGTGDSGANVLTF
TRBJ1-5 - - 13 TRBV30 TGTGCCTGGAGTGCAGGGTTCGATCAGCCCCAGCATTTT CAWSAGFDQPQHF
TRBJ1-2 - TRBD1 14 TRBV5-8 TGTGCCAGCAGCTTGCGGGACAGGGACTATGGCTACACCTTC CASSLRDRDYGYTF
TRBJ1-4 - - 12 TRBV7-2 TGTGCCAGCAGCTCGACCGGCGAAAAACTGTTTTTT CASSSTGEKLFF
TRBJ2-7 few TRBD1 16 TRBV14 TGTGCCAGCAGCCCTTTCCTGGGACAGGAATCCTACGAGCAGTACTTC CASSPFLGQESYEQYF
TRBJ1-1 few - 12 TRBV19 TGTGCCAGTAGTGTGAATAGGGCTGAAGCTTTCTTT CASSVNRAEAFF
TRBJ1-2 - - 13 TRBV2 TGTGCCAGCAAGCCGGCGGTGGGTTCTGGCTACACCTTC CASKPAVGSGYTF
TRBJ1-5 - TRBD1 16 TRBV7-8 TGTGCCAGCAGCCCCCGTTCGGGACAGGGGAATCAGCCCCAGCATTTT CASSPRSGQGNQPQHF
TRBJ2-4 - TRBD2 16 TRBV10-3 TGTGCCATCAGTGAGTCTCCGGCGGGAGGGGGGGACATTCAGTACTTC CAISESPAGGGDIQYF
TRBJ2-6 once - 15 TRBV19 TGTGCCAGTAGTATAGGACAGTCAGGGGCCAACGTCCTGACTTTC CASSIGQSGANVLTF
TRBJ1-5 few - 13 TRBV6-5 TGTGCCAGCAGCCGTTCCTACAATCAGCCCCAGCATTTT CASSRSYNQPQHF
TRBJ2-7 - - 15 TRBV5-6 TGTGCCAGCAGCGTATTTGGGACGCTAACCTACGAGCAGTACTTC CASSVFGTLTYEQYF
TRBJ2-5 - - 13 TRBV5-1 TGCGCCAGCAGCAAGACTAGTCATGAGACCCAGTACTTC CASSKTSHETQYF
TRBJ2-1 - TRBD2 21 TRBV27 TGTGCCAGCAGTGGGAGGGGTTCATTACCCGGGACTAGCGGCTCGGTCAATGAGCAGTTCTTC CASSGRGSLPGTSGSVNEQFF
TRBJ2-2 - TRBD2 16 TRBV5-1 TGCGCCAGCAGCTCCGGGACTAGGGGAAACACCGGGGAGCTGTTTTTT CASSSGTRGNTGELFF
TRBJ2-7 - TRBD1 17 TRBV5-4 TGTGCCAGCAGCTCCCGGGACAGGGGAACACTAGGGTACGAGCAGTACTTC CASSSRDRGTLGYEQYF
TRBJ2-3 - - 15 TRBV27 TGTGCCAGCAGTTTAAGGGGGATAGGGCCAGATACGCAGTATTTT CASSLRGIGPDTQYF
TRBJ1-1 - - 14 TRBV6-5 TGTGCCAGCAATTTGGCAGGTTTGAACACTGAAGCTTTCTTT CASNLAGLNTEAFF
TRBJ1-4 - - 13 TRBV28 TGTGCCAGCAGGTATCCATCGAGAGAAAAACTGTTTTTT CASRYPSREKLFF
TRBJ2-3 - TRBD2 15 TRBV4-1 TGCGCCAGCAGCCAGAGGGGACTAGCCGCAGATACGCAGTATTTT CASSQRGLAADTQYF
TRBJ2-7 once TRBD2 14 TRBV6-5 TGTGCCAGCAGTCATAGCGGGGGGGGCTACGAGCAGTACTTC CASSHSGGGYEQYF
TRBJ2-3 - TRBD2 14 TRBV29-1 TGCAGCGTTGAGGCTAGCGGGATCACAGATACGCAGTATTTT CSVEASGITDTQYF
TRBJ1-5 once - 15 TRBV6-5 TGTGCCAGCAGTTACGGTTGGGGGAGCAATCAGCCCCAGCATTTT CASSYGWGSNQPQHF
TRBJ2-7 - TRBD2 14 TRBV5-1 TGCGCCAGCAGCAAAGGGCGGGAGGCCTACGAGCAGTACTTC CASSKGREAYEQYF
TRBJ1-2 - - 16 TRBV9 TGTGCCAGCAGCGTAGCTTCTAGGGGACTCGGCTATGGCTACACCTTC CASSVASRGLGYGYTF
TRBJ2-3 few TRBD2 16 TRBV28 TGTGCCAGCAGTTCCCCCCTAGCGGAGGACACAGATACGCAGTATTTT CASSSPLAEDTDTQYF
TRBJ2-2 few - 15 TRBV7-6 TGTGCCAGCAGCTTAGACGCGGGTATGGGCGGGGAGCTGTTTTTT CASSLDAGMGGELFF
TRBJ2-3 - - 15 TRBV11-2 TGTGCCAGCAGCCCGAGGGGGATGGGCACAGATACGCAGTATTTT CASSPRGMGTDTQYF
TRBJ2-3 - TRBD2 14 TRBV6-6 TGTGCCAGCAAACTTAGCGGGAGCCTAGATACGCAGTATTTT CASKLSGSLDTQYF
TRBJ2-2 - TRBD2 17 TRBV6-7 TGTGCCAGCAGTTACGTAGCTAGCGGGAGGGGCACCGGGGAGCTGTTTTTT CASSYVASGRGTGELFF
TRBJ1-5 once TRBD1 15 TRBV29-1 TGCAGCGTTGGGGGACAGGACTATAGCAATCAGCCCCAGCATTTT CSVGGQDYSNQPQHF